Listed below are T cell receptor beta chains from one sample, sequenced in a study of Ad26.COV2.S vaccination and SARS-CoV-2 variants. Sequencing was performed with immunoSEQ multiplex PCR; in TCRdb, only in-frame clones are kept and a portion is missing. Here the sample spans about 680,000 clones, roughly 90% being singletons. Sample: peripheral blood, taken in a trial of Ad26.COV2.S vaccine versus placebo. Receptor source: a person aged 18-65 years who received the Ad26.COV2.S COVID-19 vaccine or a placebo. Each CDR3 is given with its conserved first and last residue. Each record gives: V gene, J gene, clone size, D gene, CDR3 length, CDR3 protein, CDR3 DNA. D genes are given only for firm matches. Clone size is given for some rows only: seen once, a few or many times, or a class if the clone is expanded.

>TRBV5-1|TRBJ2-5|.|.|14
CASSLNPSKETQYF
TGCGCCAGCAGCTTGAATCCGTCCAAAGAGACCCAGTACTTC
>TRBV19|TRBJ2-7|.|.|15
CASNSRDGSSYEQYF
TGTGCCAGTAACTCCCGGGACGGGAGCTCCTACGAGCAGTACTTC
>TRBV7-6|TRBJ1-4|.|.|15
CASSSGADLNEKLFF
TGTGCCAGCAGCTCTGGGGCGGACCTTAATGAAAAACTGTTTTTT
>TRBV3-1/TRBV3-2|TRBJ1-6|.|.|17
CASSLSPDLLYNSPLHF
TGTGCCAGCAGCCTAAGTCCAGACCTCCTCTATAATTCACCCCTCCACTTT
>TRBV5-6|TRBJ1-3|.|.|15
CASSLAAQGRNTIYF
TGTGCCAGCAGCTTGGCCGCTCAGGGAAGAAACACCATATATTTT
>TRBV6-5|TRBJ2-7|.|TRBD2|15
CASSYTGTSPHEQYF
TGTGCCAGCAGTTACACCGGGACTAGCCCCCACGAGCAGTACTTC
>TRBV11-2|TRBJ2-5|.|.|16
CASSLGQRISQETQYF
TGTGCCAGCAGCTTAGGGCAGCGGATCTCCCAAGAGACCCAGTACTTC
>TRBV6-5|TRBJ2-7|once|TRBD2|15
CASTPGTSAPYEQYF
TGTGCCAGCACTCCCGGAACTAGCGCACCTTACGAGCAGTACTTC
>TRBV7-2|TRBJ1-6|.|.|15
CASSPVPHYNSPLHF
TGTGCCAGCAGCCCAGTTCCCCACTATAATTCACCCCTCCACTTT
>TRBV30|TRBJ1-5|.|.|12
CAWGQGGQPQHF
TGTGCCTGGGGCCAGGGAGGGCAGCCCCAGCATTTT
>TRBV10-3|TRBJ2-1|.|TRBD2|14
CAISATSGDNEQFF
TGTGCCATCAGTGCTACTAGCGGGGACAATGAGCAGTTCTTC
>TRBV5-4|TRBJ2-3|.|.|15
CASSLGPGGTDTQYF
TGTGCCAGCAGCTTAGGTCCTGGGGGCACAGATACGCAGTATTTT
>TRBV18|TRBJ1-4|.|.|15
CASSPEERLGEKLFF
TGTGCCAGCTCACCGGAGGAGCGCCTGGGCGAAAAACTGTTTTTT
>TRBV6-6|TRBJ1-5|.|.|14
CASAIQGPNQPQHF
TGTGCCAGCGCTATACAGGGTCCCAATCAGCCCCAGCATTTT
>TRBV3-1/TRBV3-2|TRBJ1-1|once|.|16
CASSHYLDPKDTEAFF
TGTGCCAGCAGCCATTATCTTGACCCCAAGGACACTGAAGCTTTCTTT
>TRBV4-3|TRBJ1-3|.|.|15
CASSQETTGGNTIYF
TGCGCCAGCAGCCAAGAAACTACGGGCGGAAACACCATATATTTT
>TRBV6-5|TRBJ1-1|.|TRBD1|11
CASSTGQAAFF
TGTGCCAGCAGTACGGGACAGGCGGCTTTCTTT
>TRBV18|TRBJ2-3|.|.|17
CASSPNSLGLGTDTQYF
TGTGCCAGCTCACCGAACAGCTTGGGACTTGGGACAGATACGCAGTATTTT
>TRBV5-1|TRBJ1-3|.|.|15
CASSLEQISGNTIYF
TGCGCCAGCAGCTTGGAACAGATTTCAGGAAACACCATATATTTT
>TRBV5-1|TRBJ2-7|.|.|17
CASSAISGTLSSYEQYF
TGCGCCAGCAGCGCGATTTCCGGGACCCTGAGCTCCTACGAGCAGTACTTC
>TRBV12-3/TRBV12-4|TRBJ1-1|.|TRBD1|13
CASSSTGGSVAFF
TGTGCCAGCAGCTCTACAGGGGGGTCGGTAGCTTTCTTT
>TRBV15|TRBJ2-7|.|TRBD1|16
CATSRDRGTVLYEQYF
TGTGCCACCAGCAGAGATCGTGGGACAGTCCTCTACGAGCAGTACTTC
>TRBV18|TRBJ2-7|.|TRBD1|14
CASSPIGQGAEQYF
TGTGCCAGCTCACCTATCGGACAGGGAGCCGAGCAGTACTTC
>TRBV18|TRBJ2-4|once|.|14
CASSPPLVKNIQYF
TGTGCCAGCTCACCACCCCTAGTCAAAAACATTCAGTACTTC
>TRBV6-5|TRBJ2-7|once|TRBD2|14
CASSFESGVYEQYF
TGTGCCAGCAGTTTCGAAAGCGGGGTCTACGAGCAGTACTTC
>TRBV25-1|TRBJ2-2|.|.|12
CASSELGGELFF
TGTGCCAGCAGTGAATTGGGAGGGGAGCTGTTTTTT
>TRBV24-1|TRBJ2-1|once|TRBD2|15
CATSALAVTYNEQFF
TGTGCCACCAGTGCGCTAGCGGTAACTTACAATGAGCAGTTCTTC
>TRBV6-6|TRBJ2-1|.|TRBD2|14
CASISRLAGVEQFF
TGTGCCAGCATTTCCCGACTAGCGGGGGTAGAGCAGTTCTTC
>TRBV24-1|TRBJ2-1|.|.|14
CATSSAGSYNEQFF
TGTGCCACCTCGTCAGCAGGGTCCTACAATGAGCAGTTCTTC
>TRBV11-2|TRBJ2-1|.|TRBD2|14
CASSFLAGDNEQFF
TGTGCCAGCAGCTTCCTAGCGGGGGACAATGAGCAGTTCTTC
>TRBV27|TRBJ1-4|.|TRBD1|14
CASSPDRGNEKLFF
TGTGCCAGCAGTCCGGACAGGGGGAATGAAAAACTGTTTTTT
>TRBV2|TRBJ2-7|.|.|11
CASRGLGEQYF
TGTGCCAGTCGGGGGCTGGGCGAGCAGTACTTC
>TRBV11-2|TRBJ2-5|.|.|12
CASSRVGETQYF
TGTGCCAGCAGTAGGGTAGGGGAGACCCAGTACTTC
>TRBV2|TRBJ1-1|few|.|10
CASSEERAFF
TGTGCCAGCAGTGAGGAGCGAGCTTTCTTT
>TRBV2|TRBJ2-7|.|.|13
CASSEAGYYEQYF
TGTGCCAGCAGTGAAGCAGGGTACTACGAGCAGTACTTC
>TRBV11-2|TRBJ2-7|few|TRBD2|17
CASSQPGLAGGGAEQYF
TGTGCCAGCAGCCAACCGGGACTAGCGGGAGGTGGTGCCGAGCAGTACTTC
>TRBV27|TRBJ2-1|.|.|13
CASSSPQYNEQFF
TGTGCCAGCAGTTCGCCACAGTACAATGAGCAGTTCTTC
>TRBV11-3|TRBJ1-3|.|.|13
CASSGPSGNTIYF
TGTGCCAGCTCCGGACCCTCTGGAAACACCATATATTTT
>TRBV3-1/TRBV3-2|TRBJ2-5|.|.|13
CASSLGFQETQYF
TGTGCCAGCAGCCTAGGGTTCCAAGAGACCCAGTACTTC
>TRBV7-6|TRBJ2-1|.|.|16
CASSLVASSSYNEQFF
TGTGCCAGCAGCTTAGTTGCGTCGAGCTCCTACAATGAGCAGTTCTTC